Listed below are T cell receptor beta chains from one sample, sequenced in a study of vaccination effects on CD4 cells after COVID-19. No antigen has been assigned to these receptors. The table came from immunoSEQ multiplex PCR; TCRdb's copy has only in-frame clones and leaves some out. The table shows tens of thousands of clones, with 76% occurring only once. The sequenced sample was CD4+ T cells from PBMCs cultured without peptide, obtained after COVID-19 vaccination. The receptors were sampled from a human donor who had a prior SARS-CoV-2 infection. Each CDR3 is given with its conserved first and last residue. A D gene is named only where the DNA matches it firmly. Clone size is stated in some rows and not others, as once, few, many or a class when expanded.

v_gene: TRBV9
abundance: .
d_gene: TRBD2
len: 17
j_gene: TRBJ2-3
CDR3nt: TGTGCCAGCAGCGCGAGGGGGAATAGCGGGGGCACAGATACGCAGTATTTT
CDR3aa: CASSARGNSGGTDTQYF

v_gene: TRBV5-4
abundance: .
d_gene: TRBD1
len: 16
j_gene: TRBJ2-2
CDR3nt: TGTGCCAGCAGCTTGGCCGTGGACAGGGGCCCAGGGGAGCTGTTTTTT
CDR3aa: CASSLAVDRGPGELFF

v_gene: TRBV27
abundance: once
d_gene: .
len: 15
j_gene: TRBJ2-6
CDR3nt: TGTGCCAGCAGTTTATCCTTCTCTGGGGCCAACGTCCTGACTTTC
CDR3aa: CASSLSFSGANVLTF

v_gene: TRBV11-3
abundance: medium-sized
d_gene: .
len: 15
j_gene: TRBJ2-1
CDR3nt: TGTGCCAGCAGCCAGGATGGAGGGCGAGGCAATGAGCAGTTCTTC
CDR3aa: CASSQDGGRGNEQFF

v_gene: TRBV4-2
abundance: .
d_gene: TRBD1
len: 16
j_gene: TRBJ2-7
CDR3nt: TGTGCCAGCAGCCAAGATCGTAGACAGGGCCACTACGAGCAGTACTTC
CDR3aa: CASSQDRRQGHYEQYF

v_gene: TRBV4-1
abundance: .
d_gene: .
len: 15
j_gene: TRBJ2-5
CDR3nt: TGCGCCAGCACTAGAACAGGGATACGTCAAGAGACCCAGTACTTC
CDR3aa: CASTRTGIRQETQYF

v_gene: TRBV9
abundance: .
d_gene: .
len: 15
j_gene: TRBJ2-6
CDR3nt: TGTGCCAGCAGCGTAGGGGTATCCGGGGCCAACGTCCTGACTTTC
CDR3aa: CASSVGVSGANVLTF

v_gene: TRBV19
abundance: once
d_gene: .
len: 15
j_gene: TRBJ1-3
CDR3nt: TGTGCCAGTAGTACGGTGGGCGAGGCCGGAAACACCATATATTTT
CDR3aa: CASSTVGEAGNTIYF

v_gene: TRBV6-5
abundance: few
d_gene: .
len: 13
j_gene: TRBJ2-5
CDR3nt: TGTGCCAGCAGTTACTCCTGGGGGGAGACCCAGTACTTC
CDR3aa: CASSYSWGETQYF

v_gene: TRBV7-8
abundance: once
d_gene: .
len: 15
j_gene: TRBJ1-4
CDR3nt: TGTGCCAGCAGCTTAGCGCGTCGGCCTAATGAAAAACTGTTTTTT
CDR3aa: CASSLARRPNEKLFF

v_gene: TRBV30
abundance: .
d_gene: .
len: 14
j_gene: TRBJ1-2
CDR3nt: TGTGCCTGGAAGGGACGGGGGACTAACTATGGCTACACCTTC
CDR3aa: CAWKGRGTNYGYTF

v_gene: TRBV7-9
abundance: .
d_gene: .
len: 13
j_gene: TRBJ2-3
CDR3nt: TGTGCCAGCAGCTTCACGGCCACAGATACGCAGTATTTT
CDR3aa: CASSFTATDTQYF

v_gene: TRBV11-3
abundance: .
d_gene: .
len: 14
j_gene: TRBJ2-1
CDR3nt: TGTGCCAGCAGCTTAATGGGACCGTACAATGAGCAGTTCTTC
CDR3aa: CASSLMGPYNEQFF

v_gene: TRBV5-1
abundance: once
d_gene: .
len: 16
j_gene: TRBJ2-2
CDR3nt: TGCGCCAGCAGCTCTTCTGGGGGGGGGCCAAACGGGGAGCTGTTTTTT
CDR3aa: CASSSSGGGPNGELFF

v_gene: TRBV18
abundance: medium-sized
d_gene: .
len: 17
j_gene: TRBJ1-6
CDR3nt: TGTGCCAGCTCACCAAGGAGTTTGGGGACGTCGGGCTCACCCCTCCACTTT
CDR3aa: CASSPRSLGTSGSPLHF

v_gene: TRBV30
abundance: .
d_gene: TRBD2
len: 11
j_gene: TRBJ2-7
CDR3nt: TGTGCCTGGAAGCGGGGTTGGGAGCAGTACTTC
CDR3aa: CAWKRGWEQYF

v_gene: TRBV30
abundance: .
d_gene: .
len: 14
j_gene: TRBJ1-2
CDR3nt: TGTGCCTGGAGTGTACGTCCCCTAAACTATGGCTACACCTTC
CDR3aa: CAWSVRPLNYGYTF

v_gene: TRBV28
abundance: .
d_gene: TRBD1
len: 16
j_gene: TRBJ1-1
CDR3nt: TGTGCCAGCAGTTTTATCCAGGGGGCTTGGGACACTGAAGCTTTCTTT
CDR3aa: CASSFIQGAWDTEAFF

v_gene: TRBV9
abundance: few
d_gene: .
len: 13
j_gene: TRBJ1-2
CDR3nt: TGTGCCAGCACCCCCGACGGATACTATGGCTACACCTTC
CDR3aa: CASTPDGYYGYTF

v_gene: TRBV27
abundance: .
d_gene: .
len: 19
j_gene: TRBJ2-2
CDR3nt: TGTGCCAGCAGTTTAAGGGGGCGACGAATAGCGGAAAACACCGGGGAGCTGTTTTTT
CDR3aa: CASSLRGRRIAENTGELFF

v_gene: TRBV9
abundance: .
d_gene: TRBD2
len: 18
j_gene: TRBJ2-1
CDR3nt: TGTGCCAGCAGCGCCCGGGGGACTAGCGGGGGGTCCTACAATGAGCAGTTCTTC
CDR3aa: CASSARGTSGGSYNEQFF

v_gene: TRBV29-1
abundance: .
d_gene: TRBD2
len: 16
j_gene: TRBJ2-1
CDR3nt: TGCAGCGTTGAAGATAGCGGGAGGGCCACCTACAATGAGCAGTTCTTC
CDR3aa: CSVEDSGRATYNEQFF